Described below is a single T cell receptor (beta chain) sequence and its context. What antigen it recognizes has not been identified. Base qualities are not recorded, but no much larger clone differs from it by a single base. CDR1 SNHLY and CDR2 FYNNEI were looked up in the germline V gene. There are 12 amino acids in the CDR3, from cysteine to phenylalanine inclusive. Solely the CDR3 DNA is kept, with 36 bases framed from the first base. Trimming takes 4 bases from V and 8 bases from J, and the germline ends sit 11 bases apart. This sample is part of a study of blood T cell repertoires in COVID-19 (dated by TCRdb to the early 2020s). Study-wide context: Samples covering the acute and convalescent phases of COVID-19 were provided by collaborators in the United States, Italy and Spain. The prospective study material was composed of cDNA or gDNA derived from T cells, B-cell-depleted T cells, or PBMCs. The dataset comprised deeply sampled blood TCRbeta repertoires from subjects exposed to, actively infected with, or recovered from COVID-19. The repertoires were made available in a free public database intended to serve as a resource for research on the immune response to SARS-CoV-2. The samples were drawn from two sources: the first 160 participants of the ongoing ImmuneRACE study, and 1,000 to 1,500 subjects contributed by 6 global collaborators. Nearly every sample came with metadata listing a de-identified subject ID, COVID-19 status, age in years and sex. Where available, HLA class I and class II types were taken from metadata supplied by the sample provider and were not determined by assay-based typing. Overall study outcomes, separate from this receptor: How much clinical and demographic metadata was included differed by source and by participant, and the metadata was provided uncurated.

The immunoSEQ Assay, a bias-controlled multiplex PCR, was used to amplify TCRbeta CDR3 regions from genomic DNA. From the authors' description of their analysis: The number of nucleated cells in each sample was estimated from the amplification of reference gene primers within the assay. Sequence reads were collapsed and filtered to measure the absolute abundance of every unique TCRbeta CDR3 rearrangement. For each sample, productive Simpson clonality was calculated by taking the square root of Simpson's diversity index across productive rearrangements. The source is immuneACCESS, and TCRdb retained only in-frame sequences with V and J called. Part of the clones is not carried over; for the studies checked, unresolved V genes explain less than half of this, and the remainder is unexplained. The DNA gave D and trimming, while V, J and clone size come from that table. Recorded for this sample are roughly 75,000 clones; approximately 85% of them occurred a single time. More than 9.5% of the sample comes from the top ten.

At one collaborating source in Seattle, patients were enrolled during active infection and were followed longitudinally through the course of disease. Whole blood was collected in K2EDTA tubes by collaborating institutions according to the institutions' own protocols. For TCRbeta analysis, collaborator samples were shipped as frozen whole blood, as isolated PBMCs, or as DNA extracted from either sample type. The source material was peripheral blood. This TCR was recovered from a man over 45 with COVID-19, enrolled during active disease. The V and J segments used are TRBV2 and TRBJ1-1, with the D gene call left open. The DNA is as follows: TGTGCCAGCAGTGTTAGGCAGGTCGAAGCTTTCTTT. The resulting protein is CASSVRQVEAFF.